The present entry profiles one TCR beta chain with its context. Its antigen is currently unknown. Germline CDR1 DFQATT, CDR2 SNEGSKA (reference sequence). There are 14 residues in the CDR3. Unmatched junction bases numbered 7, after V lost 0 bases and J lost 6 bases. Included in the TCR beta cDNA libraries were unique molecular identifiers. Some 540,000 cDNA molecules were obtained from roughly 1 to 10 million T cells. Via MiXCR, TCRdb re-called the PCR reads, giving one row per CDR3 protein. The sample records 500,000 to 600,000 distinct CDR3 sequences, 40% to 50% being singletons. The data were taken from a study of post-analysis software for immune sequencing data. Study-level results: Patients with multiple sclerosis recorded significantly lower normalized Chao1 diversity than controls, the study found. Relative to controls, patients had 5 or 6 TRBV segments at higher frequency, with TRBV5-6, TRBV5-1 and TRBV20-1 among these. The authors found that F measure strongly co-clustered same-batch samples.

The sequencing input was blood. V gene TRBV20-1 combines with J gene TRBJ1-2; TRBD1 matches 7 bases. The clonotype comes from a girl between 5 and 17 years old with multiple sclerosis. CDR3 nucleotides: TGCAGTGCTAGAGATAAGGGGGCAAGGGATGGCTACACCTTC. Translating it yields CSARDKGARDGYTF.